Each of the 30 T cell receptor beta chains below was sequenced from the same sample in a study of beta chain features in type 1 diabetes. All of the isolated RNA was reverse transcribed, so expressed TCRB transcripts were sequenced. Sequenced by immunoSEQ multiplex PCR; TCRdb stores in-frame clones only, minus some. The sample has about 150,000 clones, approximately 8.1% seen once. Sequencing was carried out using central memory CD4+ T cells from blood. The receptor set was obtained from a man between 18 and 29 years old in good health.

This clone came up a few times. The chain joins TRBV2 to TRBJ1-2, with a tentative D call TRBD1 (6 bases). The V end was cut by 4 bases, the J end by 3 bases, with 9 bases between. Germline V lookup: CDR1 SNHLY, CDR2 FYNNEI. This CDR3 is built from 13 residues. CDR3 loop: CASSGQGYYGYTF. The CDR3 DNA is TGTGCCAGCAGTGGCCAGGGGTACTATGGCTACACCTTC. The variable domain in full, completed from reference TRBV2 and TRBJ1-2, reads EPEVTQTPSHQVTQMGQEVILRCVPISNHLYFYWYRQILGQKVEFLVSFYNNEISEKSEIFDDQFSVERPDGSNFTLKIRSTKLEDSAMYFCASSGQGYYGYTFGSGTRLTVV.

The chain has TRBV7-9 and TRBJ2-1, with D tentatively TRBD2 (6 bases). Trimming took off 7 bases at V and 2 bases at J, with 15 bases between the two ends. The CDR3 consists of 15 residues. Looked up from germline, CDR1 is SEHNR and CDR2 is FQNEAQ (reference sequence). The CDR3 is CASTLPGLTYNEQFF. The CDR3 nucleotides are TGTGCCAGCACCCTACCGGGACTCACCTACAATGAGCAGTTCTTC. The full variable domain, in which reference TRBV7-9 and TRBJ2-1 provide the parts outside the CDR3, is DTGVSQNPRHKITKRGQNVTFRCDPISEHNRLYWYRQTLGQGPEFLTYFQNEAQLEKSRLLSDRFSAERPKGSFSTLEIQRTEQGDSAMYLCASTLPGLTYNEQFFGPGTRLTVL.

This clone was detected only a few times. The CDR3 reads CASRGTGAGELFF. The DNA of the CDR3 is TGTGCCAGCAGAGGGACAGGGGCCGGGGAGCTGTTTTTT. The V and J genes are TRBV2 and TRBJ2-2, with 10 positions matching TRBD1. The V gene end was trimmed by 6 bases and the J gene end by 6 bases; junction bases not matched to a gene: 1. There are 13 residues in the CDR3. The germline CDR1 and CDR2 sequences are SNHLY and FYNNEI.

This clone was seen at least ten times. CDR3 nucleotide sequence: TGTGCCAGCAGCCAACGGACTAGCGGGAGCCCCTACGAGCAGTACTTC. This encodes CASSQRTSGSPYEQYF. The chain recombines TRBV14 with TRBJ2-7; 13 positions match TRBD2. Per the germline V gene, CDR1 is SGHDN and CDR2 is FVKESK. The V gene end was trimmed by 2 bases and the J gene end by 2 bases; junction bases not matched to a gene: 3. The CDR3 consists of 16 residues. The full variable domain, with the rest looked up from reference TRBV14 and TRBJ2-7, is EAGVTQFPSHSVIEKGQTVTLRCDPISGHDNLYWYRRVMGKEIKFLLHFVKESKQDESGMPNNRFLAERTGGTYSTLKVQPAELEDSGVYFCASSQRTSGSPYEQYFGPGTRLTVT.

This clone occurred many times. The chain recombines TRBV30 with TRBJ2-2; 8 bases align to TRBD1. Trimming cost V 1 base and J 7 bases; bases outside gene matches: 14. CDR1 is GTSNPN, CDR2 SVGIG, per germline (reference sequence). The CDR3 extends over 17 amino acids. CDR3 amino acids: CAWSAGFQDRVLGELFF. In DNA form, the CDR3 reads TGTGCCTGGAGTGCTGGTTTCCAGGACAGGGTTCTCGGGGAGCTGTTTTTT.

The rearrangement uses TRBV5-4 and TRBJ1-1, with D unclear. The CDR3 runs to 13 residues. In germline, CDR1 is SGHNT, CDR2 YYREEE (reference sequence). Trimming took off 0 bases at V and 7 bases at J, with 10 bases between the two ends. CDR3 sequence (DNA): TGTGCCAGCAGCTTGGCGACTTCCTTTGAAGCTTTCTTT. It translates to CASSLATSFEAFF.

This clone appeared a few times. The V call is TRBV7-9, the J call TRBJ2-7; tentative D call: TRBD2 (7 bases). Germline CDR1 reads SEHNR; CDR2 reads FQNEAQ (reference sequence). This CDR3 has 17 amino acids. V dropped 4 bases and J dropped 5 bases, with 24 bases sitting between them. The CDR3 sequence: CASSSTKTHGGLDEQYF. The CDR3 region has the DNA TGTGCCAGCAGCTCTACCAAGACCCACGGGGGGCTGGACGAGCAGTACTTC.

V is TRBV11-2 and J is TRBJ1-1, with a weak D call TRBD1 (5 bases). V lost 5 bases, J lost 0 bases, and 10 bases lay in between. CDR3 length: 14 residues. The germline V gene encodes CDR1 SGHAT and CDR2 FQNNGV. CDR3 in DNA: TGTGCCAGCAGCCCCCGACAGTTGAACACTGAAGCTTTCTTT. Its translation is CASSPRQLNTEAFF.

V usage is TRBV7-2 and J usage is TRBJ2-7, with TRBD2 matching 7 bases. There are 14 residues in the CDR3. With V trimmed by 5 bases and J by 0 bases, 4 bases remained unmatched. Germline CDR1 is SGHTA and CDR2 is FQGNSA. The CDR3 reads CASSPGRASYEQYF. The DNA for the CDR3 is TGTGCCAGCAGCCCGGGGAGGGCCTCCTACGAGCAGTACTTC.

This clone was recorded a few times. The gene calls are TRBV30 and TRBJ1-1, with a possible D match to TRBD1 (5 bases). This CDR3 contains 15 residues. The germline V and J ends were trimmed by 1 base and 2 bases, with 14 bases remaining between them. CDR1 GTSNPN and CDR2 SVGIG come from the germline V gene (reference sequence). The CDR3 DNA is TGTGCCTGGAGTGGCCATATACGGACAAACACTGAAGCTTTCTTT. Translation gives CAWSGHIRTNTEAFF. The variable domain in full, completed from reference TRBV30 and TRBJ1-1, reads SQTIHQWPATLVQPVGSPLSLECTVEGTSNPNLYWYRQAAGRGLQLLFYSVGIGQISSEVPQNLSASRPQDRQFILSSKKLLLSDSGFYLCAWSGHIRTNTEAFFGQGTRLTVV.

The rearrangement uses TRBV5-6 and TRBJ2-5; D may be TRBD2 (5 bases). V was trimmed by 4 bases and J by 4 bases, leaving 11 bases between them. The germline V gene has CDR1 SGHDT and CDR2 YYEEEE. The CDR3 sequence is 13 residues long. As DNA, the CDR3 is TGTGCCAGCAGCCCCCCTGGAGGAGAGACCCAGTACTTC. Encoded protein: CASSPPGGETQYF.

The V call is TRBV28, the J call TRBJ1-1; 8 bases match TRBD1. This CDR3 is 16 amino acids long. Germline V lookup: CDR1 MDHEN, CDR2 SYDVKM. Unmatched junction bases numbered 14, after V lost 8 bases and J lost 3 bases. The CDR3 nucleotides read TGTGCCAGCCCTTCTCCACTGCAGGGGGCCGACACTGAAGCTTTCTTT. Its translation is CASPSPLQGADTEAFF. Looking up the rest from reference TRBV28 and TRBJ1-1 gives the full variable domain: DVKVTQSSRYLVKRTGEKVFLECVQDMDHENMFWYRQDPGLGLRLIYFSYDVKMKEKGDIPEGYSVSREKKERFSLILESASTNQTSMYLCASPSPLQGADTEAFFGQGTRLTVV.

This clone was seen only a few times. CDR3 coding DNA: TGTGCCAGTGGTCGGGAGACCCAGTACTTC. Translation: CASGRETQYF. V usage is TRBV19 and J usage is TRBJ2-5, with D uncertain. Per germline, CDR1 LNHDA and CDR2 SQIVND (reference sequence). Trimming removed 8 bases from V and 5 bases from J, with 6 bases in between. The CDR3 is made up of 10 amino acids.

This clone was seen more than once but under ten times. The chain combines TRBV6-5 with TRBJ1-2; D unclear. Germline lookup yields CDR1 MNHEY and CDR2 SVGAGI. The CDR3 consists of 12 residues. V gave up 8 bases and J gave up 10 bases, with 17 bases separating them. CDR3 DNA sequence: TGTGCCAGCGGATGGTACCAGGCAACCTACACCTTC. Encoded protein: CASGWYQATYTF.

The chain has TRBV28 and TRBJ1-6; no definite D call. Germline V gene lookup returns CDR1 MDHEN and CDR2 SYDVKM. V was pared by 8 bases and J by 6 bases, with 8 bases between. The CDR3 sequence is 12 residues long. The CDR3 spells CASEGSNSPLHF. CDR3 sequence (DNA): TGTGCCAGCGAGGGTAGTAATTCACCCCTCCACTTT.

There are a few counts of this clone. The J gene is TRBJ1-5, the V gene TRBV4-1; 7 bases fit TRBD1. Germline V CDR1 and CDR2: MGHRA, YSYEKL. J was trimmed by 3 bases and V by 1 base; bases with no gene match: 6. The CDR3 is made up of 16 amino acids. The CDR3 coding sequence is TGCGCCAGCAGCCAAGTGGATGGGACAGCCAATCAGCCCCAGCATTTT. Encoded protein: CASSQVDGTANQPQHF.

V and J are TRBV28 and TRBJ1-4; 9 positions match TRBD1. Germline assignment: CDR1 MDHEN and CDR2 SYDVKM. The V segment lost 5 bases and the J segment 7 bases; nucleotides outside the gene matches: 11. CDR3 length equals 16 residues. The CDR3 sequence: CASSRTGTGLGEKLFF. The CDR3, as DNA: TGTGCCAGCAGTCGTACCGGGACAGGGTTGGGTGAAAAACTGTTTTTT.

The chain joins TRBV2 to TRBJ1-1, with a weak D call TRBD1 (6 bases). V lost 6 bases to trimming and J lost 3 bases, with 14 bases between them. Germline CDR1 and CDR2: SNHLY and FYNNEI. The CDR3 totals 14 residues. CDR3 sequence reads: CASRHRDTYTEAFF. The CDR3 region has the DNA TGTGCCAGCAGGCACCGGGACACTTACACTGAAGCTTTCTTT.

This chain joins TRBV6-1 and TRBJ2-3; 13 bases map to TRBD2. This CDR3 spans 15 amino acids. V shed 8 bases and J 5 bases; nucleotides not matched to a gene: 7. The germline CDR1 and CDR2 sequences are MNHNS and SASEGT. This CDR3 is CASLTSGGAGDTQYF. The CDR3 DNA is TGTGCCAGCCTCACTAGCGGGGGGGCCGGAGATACGCAGTATTTT.

This clone was detected a few times. V gene TRBV6-5 combines with J gene TRBJ1-2; 7 bases fit TRBD1. In germline, CDR1 is MNHEY, CDR2 SVGAGI. With V trimmed by 2 bases and J by 5 bases, 5 bases remained unmatched. This CDR3 contains 14 residues. CDR3 protein: CASSYGGGGYGYTF. The CDR3 DNA sequence: TGTGCCAGCAGTTACGGAGGGGGCGGGTATGGCTACACCTTC.

The chain combines TRBV15 with TRBJ1-2; D not resolved. CDR1 LNHNV and CDR2 YYDKDF come from the germline V gene (reference sequence). This CDR3 is built from 15 residues. V shed 0 bases and J shed 4 bases, with 12 bases lying between them. CDR3 DNA sequence: TGTGCCACCAGCAGAGATCAGGTGGCCGGCTATGGCTACACCTTC. This translates into CATSRDQVAGYGYTF.

This clone appeared many times. The rearrangement joins TRBV28 to TRBJ2-3; D perhaps matches TRBD1 (5 bases). The germline CDR1 and CDR2 sequences are MDHEN and SYDVKM. The CDR3 covers 12 residues. The germline V and J ends were trimmed by 5 bases and 9 bases, with 12 bases remaining between them. The CDR3 DNA reads as TGTGCCAGCAGTCCGACAGTAAACACGCAGTATTTT. Translating gives CASSPTVNTQYF.

V is TRBV6-1 and J is TRBJ2-1; possibly TRBD2 for D (5 bases). Germline lookup yields CDR1 MNHNS and CDR2 SASEGT. The CDR3 is made up of 14 amino acids. V was pared by 5 bases and J by 4 bases, with 12 bases between. DNA for the CDR3: TGTGCCAGCAGTAAGTCAGGACTGTACAATGAGCAGTTCTTC. It specifies CASSKSGLYNEQFF.

This sequence joins TRBV25-1 and TRBJ1-4; weak D call: TRBD1 (5 bases). CDR1 and CDR2 (germline): MGHDK, SYGVNS. V was shortened by 3 bases and J by 3 bases, with 8 bases between the two germline ends. The CDR3 is 14 residues long. DNA for the CDR3: TGTGCCAGCAGTGACGACAGAGCTAATGAAAAACTGTTTTTT. Protein: CASSDDRANEKLFF.

This clone came up a few times. This chain uses TRBV5-1 with TRBJ2-5; D not certain. The CDR3 totals 12 residues. V lost 3 bases, J lost 2 bases, and 5 bases lay in between. Per germline, CDR1 SGHRS and CDR2 YFSETQ. The CDR3 bases are TGCGCCAGCAGCTCTAATCAAGAGACCCAGTACTTC. Its protein product is CASSSNQETQYF.

This clone was counted many times. The chain couples TRBV28 to TRBJ2-7; possible D gene TRBD2, 7 bases. Germline lookup yields CDR1 MDHEN and CDR2 SYDVKM. V was shortened by 4 bases and J by 6 bases, with 10 bases between the two germline ends. The CDR3 contains 12 residues. The CDR3 reads CASSSRGGEQYF. CDR3 coding DNA: TGTGCCAGCAGTTCGAGGGGGGGCGAGCAGTACTTC.

V usage is TRBV7-2 and J usage is TRBJ2-6; a possible D gene is TRBD1 (6 bases). CDR1 SGHTA and CDR2 FQGNSA come from the germline V gene. V was trimmed by 4 bases and J by 1 base, leaving 11 bases between them. The CDR3 extends over 16 amino acids. The CDR3 DNA follows: TGTGCCAGCAGCTCGTACAGGGTTTCTGGGGCCAACGTCCTGACTTTC. It specifies CASSSYRVSGANVLTF.

This chain links TRBV7-9 with TRBJ2-3; 9 positions agree with TRBD1. The CDR3 spans 15 residues. In germline, CDR1 is SEHNR, CDR2 FQNEAQ (reference sequence). The J segment lost 4 bases and the V segment lost 4 bases, leaving 6 bases of the junction unmatched. CDR3 residues: CASSYLGQGADTQYF. The CDR3 DNA is TGTGCCAGCAGCTACCTGGGACAGGGAGCAGATACGCAGTATTTT.

J is TRBJ2-1 and V is TRBV5-1, with 8 bases aligning to TRBD1. Germline CDR1 is SGHRS and CDR2 is YFSETQ. With V trimmed by 4 bases and J by 3 bases, 15 bases remained unmatched. The CDR3 sequence is 18 residues long. In nucleotides, the CDR3 is TGCGCCAGCAGCCTACAAGGACAGGGATCATCAGACTACAATGAGCAGTTCTTC. This translates into CASSLQGQGSSDYNEQFF.

This clone occurred a few times. The rearrangement links TRBV9 to TRBJ1-3; D remains ambiguous. V shed 0 bases and J shed 3 bases, with 10 bases lying between them. The CDR3 length is 15 residues. Germline CDR1 SGDLS, CDR2 YYNGEE. The CDR3 bases are TGTGCCAGCAGCGTAGAACTAAGTGATGGAAACACCATATATTTT. This codes for CASSVELSDGNTIYF.